A selection of T cell receptor beta chains follows, all from one sample in a study of tumor-infiltrating lymphocytes in oesophageal squamous cell carcinoma. TCRdb passed the PCR reads through MiXCR, listing each CDR3 protein once. The sample includes 16,000 or so distinct CDR3 sequences, roughly 47% seen only once; the top ten take 29%. Sample: esophageal tumor tissue. The receptors were sampled from a male donor with esophageal squamous cell carcinoma. CDR3s include the opening cysteine and the closing phenylalanine or tryptophan. A D gene is named only where the DNA matches it firmly. Clone size is stated in some rows and not others, as once, few, many or a class when expanded.

d_gene | j_gene | abundance | v_gene | len | CDR3nt | CDR3aa
NA | TRBJ1-2 | many | TRBV6-1 | 13 | TGTGCCAGCAGTGAAGCCGGGGCGGGCGGCTACACCTTC | CASSEAGAGGYTF
TRBD2 | TRBJ2-3 | once | TRBV10-3 | 17 | TGTGCCATCAGTAGACCCGGTGGTAGCGGGAGGCTAGATACGCAGTATTTT | CAISRPGGSGRLDTQYF
TRBD2 | TRBJ2-3 | NA | TRBV6-6 | 16 | TGTGCCAGCAGTCAGGGACTAGCGGGGGGGGGGGATACGCAGTATTTT | CASSQGLAGGGDTQYF
NA | TRBJ1-4 | NA | TRBV6-6 | 18 | TGTGCCAGCAGTTACGCGCCTAACCGGGGATCTACTAATGAAAAACTGTTTTTT | CASSYAPNRGSTNEKLFF
TRBD1 | TRBJ2-3 | NA | TRBV7-2 | 16 | TGTGCCAGCAGCTTAGCGGGACAGGGCAGATCGGATACGCAGTATTTT | CASSLAGQGRSDTQYF
NA | TRBJ2-6 | NA | TRBV6-1 | 15 | TGTGCCAGCACCTTTAGCGGTTCTGGGGCCAACGTCCTGACTTTC | CASTFSGSGANVLTF
NA | TRBJ2-1 | few | TRBV7-2 | 14 | TGTGCCAGCAGCCTTATGCTAGACTACAATGAGCAGTTCTTC | CASSLMLDYNEQFF
NA | TRBJ1-6 | many | TRBV11-2 | 15 | TGTGCCAGCAGCCCGCTACAGGGCCTGGATTCACCCCTCCACTTT | CASSPLQGLDSPLHF
TRBD2 | TRBJ2-7 | NA | TRBV11-2 | 16 | TGTGCCAGCAGCTCCCGTCTAGCGGGAGCTTACAATGAGCAGTACTTC | CASSSRLAGAYNEQYF
NA | TRBJ2-7 | NA | TRBV6-8 | 13 | TGTGCCAGCAGGATTAACGGGAACAGCGAGCAGTACTTC | CASRINGNSEQYF
TRBD1 | TRBJ1-5 | few | TRBV18 | 14 | TGTGCCAGCTCACCAGAGGGGGCCAATCAGCCCCAGCATTTT | CASSPEGANQPQHF
NA | TRBJ2-3 | many | TRBV7-3 | 13 | TGTGCCAGCAGCTTAAAGAGGCCAGATACGCAGTATTTT | CASSLKRPDTQYF
NA | TRBJ2-7 | few | TRBV7-6 | 13 | TGTGCTAGCAGCTTAGATACGGGGTACGAGCAGTACTTC | CASSLDTGYEQYF